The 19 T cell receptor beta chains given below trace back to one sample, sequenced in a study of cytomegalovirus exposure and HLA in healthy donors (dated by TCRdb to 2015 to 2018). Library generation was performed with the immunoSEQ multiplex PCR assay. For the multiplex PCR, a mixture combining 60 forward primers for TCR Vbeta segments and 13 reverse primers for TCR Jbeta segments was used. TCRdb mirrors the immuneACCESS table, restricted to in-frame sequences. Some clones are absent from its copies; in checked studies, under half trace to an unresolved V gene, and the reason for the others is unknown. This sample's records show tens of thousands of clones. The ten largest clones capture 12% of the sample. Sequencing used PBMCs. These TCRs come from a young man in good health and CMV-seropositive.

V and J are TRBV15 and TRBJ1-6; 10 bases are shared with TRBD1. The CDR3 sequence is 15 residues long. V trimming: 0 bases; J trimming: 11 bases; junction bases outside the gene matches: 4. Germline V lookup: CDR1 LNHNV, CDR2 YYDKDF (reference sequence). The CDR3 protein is CATSREQGQGPPLHF. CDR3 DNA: TGTGCCACCAGCAGAGAGCAGGGACAGGGGCCACCCCTCCACTTT.

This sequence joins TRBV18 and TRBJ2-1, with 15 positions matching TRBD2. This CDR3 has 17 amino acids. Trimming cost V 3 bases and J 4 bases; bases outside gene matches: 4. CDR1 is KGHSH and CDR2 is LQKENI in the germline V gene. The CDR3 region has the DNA TGTGCCAGCTCACCTGGACTAGCGGGAGGGATTTACAATGAGCAGTTCTTC. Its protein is CASSPGLAGGIYNEQFF.

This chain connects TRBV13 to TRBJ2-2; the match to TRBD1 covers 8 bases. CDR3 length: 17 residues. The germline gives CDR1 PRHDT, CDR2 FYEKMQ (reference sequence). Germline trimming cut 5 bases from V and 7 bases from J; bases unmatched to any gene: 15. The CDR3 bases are TGTGCCAGCAGCCCATTACAGGGGGGACCACAGTACGGGGAGCTGTTTTTT. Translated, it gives CASSPLQGGPQYGELFF.

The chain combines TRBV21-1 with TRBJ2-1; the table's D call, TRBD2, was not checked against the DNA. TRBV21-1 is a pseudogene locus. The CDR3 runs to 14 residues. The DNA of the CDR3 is TGTGCCAGCGGACTAGCGGGAGGGTACAATGAGCAGTTCTTC. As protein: CASGLAGGYNEQFF.

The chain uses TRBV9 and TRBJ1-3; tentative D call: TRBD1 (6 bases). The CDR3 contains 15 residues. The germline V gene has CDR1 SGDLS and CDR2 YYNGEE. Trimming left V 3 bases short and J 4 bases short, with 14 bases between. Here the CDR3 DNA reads TGTGCCAGCAGCGACAACCCGGGACAAGGAAACACCATATATTTT. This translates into CASSDNPGQGNTIYF.

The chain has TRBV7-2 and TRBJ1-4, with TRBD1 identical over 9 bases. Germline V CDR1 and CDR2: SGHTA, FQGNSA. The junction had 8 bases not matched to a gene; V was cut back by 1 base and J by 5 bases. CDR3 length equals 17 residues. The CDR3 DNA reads TGTGCCAGCAGCTTAGTGGGACAGGGTTTGGGGAATGAAAAACTGTTTTTT. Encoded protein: CASSLVGQGLGNEKLFF.

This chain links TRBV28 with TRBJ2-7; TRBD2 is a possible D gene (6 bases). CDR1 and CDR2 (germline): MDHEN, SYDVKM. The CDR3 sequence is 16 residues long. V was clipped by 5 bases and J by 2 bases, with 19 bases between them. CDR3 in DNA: TGTGCCAGCAGTCCTGTCAGAACTAGCTCTCCCTACGAGCAGTACTTC. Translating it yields CASSPVRTSSPYEQYF.

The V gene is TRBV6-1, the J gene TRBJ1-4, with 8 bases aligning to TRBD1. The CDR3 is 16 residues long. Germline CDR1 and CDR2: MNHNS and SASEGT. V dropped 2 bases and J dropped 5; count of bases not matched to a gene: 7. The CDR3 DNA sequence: TGTGCCAGCAGTGAACTAGTTGGGACAGGAAATGAAAAACTGTTTTTT. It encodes CASSELVGTGNEKLFF.

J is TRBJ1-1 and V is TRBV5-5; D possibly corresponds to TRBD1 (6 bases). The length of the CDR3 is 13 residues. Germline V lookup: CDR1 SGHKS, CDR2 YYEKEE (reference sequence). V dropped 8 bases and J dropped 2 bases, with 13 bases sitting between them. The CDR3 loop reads CASAGGENTEAFF. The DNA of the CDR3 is TGTGCCAGTGCGGGGGGCGAAAACACTGAAGCTTTCTTT.

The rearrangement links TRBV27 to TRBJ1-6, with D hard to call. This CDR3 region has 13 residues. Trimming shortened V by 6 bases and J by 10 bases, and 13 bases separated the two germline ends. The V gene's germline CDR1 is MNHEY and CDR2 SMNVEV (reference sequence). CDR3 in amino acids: CASSRRDRSPLHF. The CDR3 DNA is TGTGCCAGCAGCCGGAGAGATAGGTCACCCCTCCACTTT.

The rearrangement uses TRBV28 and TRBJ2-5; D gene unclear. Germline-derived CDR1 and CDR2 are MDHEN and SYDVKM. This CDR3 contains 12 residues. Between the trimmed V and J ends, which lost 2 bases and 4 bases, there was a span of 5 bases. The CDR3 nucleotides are TGTGCCAGCAGTTTACGGAGAGAGACCCAGTACTTC. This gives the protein CASSLRRETQYF.

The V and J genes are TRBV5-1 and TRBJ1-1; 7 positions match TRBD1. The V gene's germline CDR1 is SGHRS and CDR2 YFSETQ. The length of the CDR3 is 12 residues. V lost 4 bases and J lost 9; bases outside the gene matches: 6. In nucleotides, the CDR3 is TGCGCCAGCAGCGCAGACAGGGCCAAAGCTTTCTTT. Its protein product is CASSADRAKAFF.

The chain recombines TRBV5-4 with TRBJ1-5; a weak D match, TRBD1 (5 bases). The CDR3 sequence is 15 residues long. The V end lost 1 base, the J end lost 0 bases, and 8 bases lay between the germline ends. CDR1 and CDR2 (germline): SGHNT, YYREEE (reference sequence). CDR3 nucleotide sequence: TGTGCCAGCAGCTTGCGGACATTTAGCAATCAGCCCCAGCATTTT. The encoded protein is CASSLRTFSNQPQHF. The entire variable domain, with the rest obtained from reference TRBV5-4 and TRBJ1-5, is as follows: ETGVTQSPTHLIKTRGQQVTLRCSSQSGHNTVSWYQQALGQGPQFIFQYYREEENGRGNFPPRFSGLQFPNYSSELNVNALELDDSALYLCASSLRTFSNQPQHFGDGTRLSIL.

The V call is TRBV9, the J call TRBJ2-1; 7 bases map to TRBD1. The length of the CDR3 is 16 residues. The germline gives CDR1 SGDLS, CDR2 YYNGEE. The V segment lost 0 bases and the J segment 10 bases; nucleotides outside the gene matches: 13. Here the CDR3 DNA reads TGTGCCAGCAGCGTAGCCCCAGGGGGTCCGTGGGGAGAGCAGTTCTTC. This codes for CASSVAPGGPWGEQFF.

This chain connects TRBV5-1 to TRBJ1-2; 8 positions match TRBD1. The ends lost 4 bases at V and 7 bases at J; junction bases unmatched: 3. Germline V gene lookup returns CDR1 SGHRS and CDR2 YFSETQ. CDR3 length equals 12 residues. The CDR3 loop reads CASSLDRVGYTF. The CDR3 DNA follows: TGCGCCAGCAGCCTGGACAGGGTTGGCTACACCTTC.

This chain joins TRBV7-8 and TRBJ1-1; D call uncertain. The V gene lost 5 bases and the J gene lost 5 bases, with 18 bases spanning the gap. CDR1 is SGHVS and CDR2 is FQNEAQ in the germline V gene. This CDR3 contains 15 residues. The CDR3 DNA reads TGTGCCAGCAGCAAAGATTGGGTTCCGGGGACTGAAGCTTTCTTT. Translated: CASSKDWVPGTEAFF. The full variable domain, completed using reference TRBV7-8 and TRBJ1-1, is GAGVSQSPRYKVAKRGQDVALRCDPISGHVSLFWYQQALGQGPEFLTYFQNEAQLDKSGLPSDRFFAERPEGSVSTLKIQRTQQEDSAVYLCASSKDWVPGTEAFFGQGTRLTVV.

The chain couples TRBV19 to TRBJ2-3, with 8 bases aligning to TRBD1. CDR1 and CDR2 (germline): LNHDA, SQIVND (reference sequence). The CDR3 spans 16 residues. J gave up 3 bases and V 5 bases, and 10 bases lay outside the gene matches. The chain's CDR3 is CASSSGVTGGTDTQYF. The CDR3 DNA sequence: TGTGCCAGTAGTTCCGGTGTAACAGGGGGAACAGATACGCAGTATTTT.

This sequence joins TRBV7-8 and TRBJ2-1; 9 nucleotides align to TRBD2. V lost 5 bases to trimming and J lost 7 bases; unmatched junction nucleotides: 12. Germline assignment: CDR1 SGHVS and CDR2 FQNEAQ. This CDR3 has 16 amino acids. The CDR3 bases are TGTGCCAGCAGCATTCTAGCGGGATGGCGTTTAAATGAGCAGTTCTTC. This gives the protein CASSILAGWRLNEQFF.

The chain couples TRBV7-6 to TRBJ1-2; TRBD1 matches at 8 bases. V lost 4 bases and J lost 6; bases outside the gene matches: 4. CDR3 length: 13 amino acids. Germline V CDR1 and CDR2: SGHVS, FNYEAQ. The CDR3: CASSSTGAHGYTF. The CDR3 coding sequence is TGTGCCAGCAGCTCGACAGGGGCGCATGGCTACACCTTC.